This TCR beta chain comes out of a study of shared clonotypes between healthy human individuals. Overall study findings and caveats: Shared clonotypes across all four donors exceeded non-shared ones in generation probability. Incompleteness in sorted-subset sequencing, despite large depth, was shown by rarefaction.

The CDR3 totals 15 residues. Trimming pared 5 bases from V and 5 bases from J, leaving 19 bases between. In germline, CDR1 is SGHRS, CDR2 YFSETQ. In regard to this clone: Its antigen is currently unknown.

Replicate PCRs from sorted subsets contained approximately 200 ng DNA, which is 29,000 or so T cell genomes. Method: immunoSEQ multiplex PCR; TCRdb's copy keeps in-frame clones and lacks some. The data show about 2.4 million clones, with over 85% seen just once and more than 0.35% held by the top ten. Sequenced sample: naive CD4+ T cells from PBMCs. As for subset: CD45RA+ positively selected. V usage is TRBV5-1 and J usage is TRBJ1-1; D is unclear. The clonotype was recovered from a man between 18 and 29 years old in good health. Some clones in this sample may be carry-over from other donors' samples. Here the CDR3 reads CASSVGRVGGTEAFF. In nucleotides, the CDR3 is TGCGCCAGCAGTGTGGGGAGGGTAGGCGGAACTGAAGCTTTCTTT.